The clone carrying this TCR beta chain appeared a few times. Its matching antigen is unknown. Amplification used 60 Vbeta primers and 13 Jbeta primers. In the source study's methods: An analysis performed later counted roughly 79 million unique TCR beta chains (approximately 11 million of them shared). Assay used: immunoSEQ multiplex PCR; TCRdb lists only in-frame clones, some missing. The DNA gave D and trimming, while V, J and clone size come from that table. The sample carries some 140,000 clones, approximately 80% recorded once. The study sampled nominally healthy donors, though unrecorded immune exposures were likely. This entry is derived from a study of cytomegalovirus exposure and HLA in healthy donors. Study context: Genotyping of some 390 donors showed that about 79% belonged to the Caucasian-associated ancestry cluster.

Study-wide findings and caveats: Serostatus for CMV was the only available immune exposure information.

The source of this sequence is a woman in her thirties or forties in good health and CMV-seropositive. The sequencing sample was made of PBMCs.

The CDR3 here is CASSRQGANNEQFF. The CDR3 nucleotides are TGTGCCAGCTCGAGACAGGGGGCCAACAATGAGCAGTTCTTC. The genes are TRBV6-1 and TRBJ2-1; the match to TRBD1 covers 10 bases. Losses at the gene ends were 8 bases for V and 5 bases for J; bases not matched to a gene: 6. The CDR3 spans 14 residues. CDR1 is MNHNS and CDR2 is SASEGT in the germline V gene.